The rows below give T cell receptor beta chains drawn from one sample of a study of neurological immune-mediated disorders. TCRdb re-analysed the 5' RACE reads in MiXCR, keeping a single row per CDR3 protein. This table has tens of thousands of distinct CDR3 sequences, 2.5% appearing once. Material: PBMCs. These receptors originate from a man in his fifties or sixties with multiple sclerosis. Each CDR3 is given with its conserved first and last residue. A D gene is named only where the DNA matches it firmly. Size is stated for part of the rows, as once, few or many counts, or as a class when the clone is expanded.

D gene	V gene	clone size	CDR3 length	J gene	CDR3 DNA	CDR3 protein
-	TRBV20-1	many	15	TRBJ2-3	TGCAGTGCTAGGCGGGAAGGGGGGGGGCCTTATACGCAGTATTTT	CSARREGGGPYTQYF
TRBD2	TRBV27	many	14	TRBJ2-3	TGTGCCAGCAGTCTAGCGGCGACCACAGATACGCAGTATTTT	CASSLAATTDTQYF
TRBD1	TRBV27	many	18	TRBJ1-1	TGTGCCAGCAGTTTAGGCTCAGGGGGGCACCTTCCGAACACTGAAGCTTTCTTT	CASSLGSGGHLPNTEAFF
-	TRBV5-1	many	16	TRBJ1-6	TGCGCCAGCAGCTTGGCCCTCAGGGATGCTAATTCACCCCTCCACTTT	CASSLALRDANSPLHF
TRBD2	TRBV7-2	many	15	TRBJ2-3	TGTGCCAGCAGCTATAGCGGGGGGGCGATAGATACGCAGTATTTT	CASSYSGGAIDTQYF
TRBD1	TRBV27	many	12	TRBJ1-2	TGTGCCAGCAGTTTGGGAGGGGGCGGCTACACCTTC	CASSLGGGGYTF
TRBD1	TRBV7-6	many	15	TRBJ1-5	TGTGCCAGCAGCTTAGCCCCAGGGGGTGATCAGCCCCAGCATTTT	CASSLAPGGDQPQHF
-	TRBV18	many	15	TRBJ1-5	TGTGCCAGCTCACCACAGGAGACCCCTAATCAGCCCCAGCATTTT	CASSPQETPNQPQHF
TRBD1	TRBV6-5	-	16	TRBJ2-4	TGTGCCAGCAGCCCCAGGGAGACAGGGCGGATTAGAATTCAGTACTTC	CASSPRETGRIRIQYF
TRBD2	TRBV4-2	many	17	TRBJ2-1	TGTGCCAGCAGCCTCGAGAGCGGGGGGACTACCTACAATGAGCAGTTCTTC	CASSLESGGTTYNEQFF
TRBD2	TRBV7-2	many	17	TRBJ2-1	TGTGCCAGCAGCAAAGTATCGACTAGCGGGGGGCCCGGTGAGCAGTTCTTC	CASSKVSTSGGPGEQFF
-	TRBV7-9	many	14	TRBJ2-4	TGTGCCAGCAGCCCTACGGACAGCCCAAACATTCAGTACTTC	CASSPTDSPNIQYF
-	TRBV7-2	many	15	TRBJ2-7	TGTGCCAGCCAAAAGTGGGGGGAAACGGGCTACGAGCAGTACTTC	CASQKWGETGYEQYF
-	TRBV29-1	many	13	TRBJ2-7	TGCAGCGTTGAAGTTGGGCAGTACTACGAGCAGTACTTC	CSVEVGQYYEQYF
TRBD1	TRBV12-3/TRBV12-4	many	13	TRBJ1-2	TGTGCCAGCAGTGGGGACAGTAACTATGGCTACACCTTC	CASSGDSNYGYTF
-	TRBV5-1	many	15	TRBJ1-1	TGCGCCAGCAGCTGGGGAGCAGGGAGCAACACTGAAGCTTTCTTT	CASSWGAGSNTEAFF
-	TRBV7-9	many	13	TRBJ2-5	TGTGCCAGCAGCTTAGTCTGGGGGGAGACCCAGTACTTC	CASSLVWGETQYF
-	TRBV29-1	many	14	TRBJ2-5	TGCAGCGTTGCAGGGGACACACCCCAAGAGACCCAGTACTTC	CSVAGDTPQETQYF
TRBD2	TRBV27	many	17	TRBJ2-2	TGTGCCAGCAGAGGTCTTCTAGCGGGGGGGCCCACCGGGGAGCTGTTTTTT	CASRGLLAGGPTGELFF
-	TRBV4-1	many	15	TRBJ2-4	TGCGCCAGCAGCCAAACGGCAGTAGCCAAAAACATTCAGTACTTC	CASSQTAVAKNIQYF
-	TRBV3-1	many	13	TRBJ1-5	TGTGCCAGCAGCCAGGACCATAATCAGCCCCAGAATTTT	CASSQDHNQPQNF
TRBD1	TRBV6-1	many	14	TRBJ1-5	TGTGCCAGCAGTGGCGGGACAGGTTATCAGCCCCAGCATTTT	CASSGGTGYQPQHF
-	TRBV7-9	many	19	TRBJ2-5	TGTGCCAGCAACCCCTACCCCGGGACCCTTCGTGGGAATCTTGAGACCCAGTACTTC	CASNPYPGTLRGNLETQYF
-	TRBV12-3/TRBV12-4	many	14	TRBJ1-6	TGTGCCAGCAGTTCCGGGACGGCCAATTCACCCCTCAACTTT	CASSSGTANSPLNF
TRBD1	TRBV7-7	many	13	TRBJ2-1	TGTGCTAGCAGCACGCAACAGGGGAACGAGCAGTTCTTC	CASSTQQGNEQFF
-	TRBV5-1	many	14	TRBJ2-3	TGCGCCTCGTTCCCCGGGCCTAGCACAGATACGCAGTATTTT	CASFPGPSTDTQYF